Following are 16 T cell receptor beta chains from one sample sequenced in a study of blood T cell repertoires in COVID-19. TCRdb's table, derived via immunoSEQ multiplex PCR, lists solely in-frame clones and lacks some. The sample has 200,000 to 300,000 clones, about 89% seen once. Sequencing used peripheral blood. The source is a woman aged 60-75 years who had recovered from COVID-19.

The chain has TRBV4-2 and TRBJ1-4; D is uncertain. V was shortened by 4 bases and J by 10 bases, with 16 bases between the two germline ends. The V gene's germline CDR1 is LGHNA and CDR2 YNFKEQ. This CDR3 has 14 amino acids. CDR3 sequence: CASSPLGGERKLFF. CDR3 nucleotide sequence: TGTGCCAGCAGCCCTCTAGGTGGCGAAAGAAAACTGTTTTTT.

The gene calls are TRBV28 and TRBJ1-5; D is unclear. The CDR3 spans 16 residues. Per the germline V gene, CDR1 is MDHEN and CDR2 is SYDVKM. V was shortened by 5 bases and J by 0 bases, with 14 bases between the two germline ends. The CDR3 DNA sequence: TGTGCCAGCAGTGGTACCGGGAGGAGTAGCAATCAGCCCCAGCATTTT. This translates into CASSGTGRSSNQPQHF.

V gene TRBV27 combines with J gene TRBJ1-5; a possible D gene is TRBD1 (6 bases). Trimming took off 3 bases at V and 2 bases at J, with 11 bases between the two ends. CDR1 and CDR2 from the germline V gene are MNHEY and SMNVEV (reference sequence). The CDR3 spans 15 residues. The CDR3 sequence is CASSFGQPGNQPQHF. The CDR3 DNA is TGTGCCAGCAGTTTCGGACAGCCAGGCAATCAGCCCCAGCATTTT.

This chain uses TRBV9 with TRBJ2-1; 10 nucleotides agree with TRBD2. CDR1 is SGDLS, CDR2 YYNGEE, per germline. With 4 bases clipped from V and 4 bases from J, the junction kept 8 bases outside the gene matches. The CDR3 consists of 16 residues. CDR3 sequence: CASSPRLAGEYNEQFF. The CDR3 DNA is TGTGCCAGCAGCCCCCGGCTAGCGGGGGAGTACAATGAGCAGTTCTTC.

A word on this clone: At one of its ends the junction is not consistent with the germline gene, which may arise from a read error. The chain recombines TRBV20-1 with TRBJ2-1; D is possibly TRBD2 (6 bases). Germline assignment: CDR1 DFQATT and CDR2 SNEGSKA (reference sequence). The CDR3 extends over 16 amino acids. As DNA, the CDR3 is TGCAGTGCTAGTCCTCGCGAACTACATAGGAGGGTTCGAAGGATCTTC. Its translation is CSASPRELHRRVRRIF.

The V and J genes are TRBV6-5 and TRBJ2-2; tentatively, D is TRBD1 (6 bases). Germline CDR1 MNHEY, CDR2 SVGAGI. The CDR3 totals 15 residues. Trimming took off 2 bases at V and 0 bases at J, with 7 bases between the two ends. CDR3 DNA: TGTGCCAGCAGTTACGGACAGCCGAACACCGGGGAGCTGTTTTTT. Amino acids: CASSYGQPNTGELFF.

DNA of the CDR3: TGTGCCAGCAGCCAGTACAGGGTTGAGGGCTCCTACGAGCAGTACTTC. Translation gives CASSQYRVEGSYEQYF. V gene TRBV14 combines with J gene TRBJ2-7, with D perhaps TRBD1 (6 bases). Germline CDR1 is SGHDN and CDR2 is FVKESK. Trimming stripped 3 bases from V and 0 bases from J, with 15 bases between. The CDR3 is 16 amino acids.

The V and J genes are TRBV19 and TRBJ2-3; the D gene is possibly TRBD2 (5 bases). V was trimmed by 7 bases and J by 5 bases, leaving 13 bases between them. Germline values: CDR1 LNHDA, CDR2 SQIVND (reference sequence). This CDR3 spans 13 amino acids. CDR3 sequence reads: CASTLGDRDTQYF. CDR3 sequence (DNA): TGTGCCAGTACTTTGGGAGACCGAGATACGCAGTATTTT. Drawing the rest from reference TRBV19 and TRBJ2-3, the complete variable domain is DGGITQSPKYLFRKEGQNVTLSCEQNLNHDAMYWYRQDPGQGLRLIYYSQIVNDFQKGDIAEGYSVSREKKESFPLTVTSAQKNPTAFYLCASTLGDRDTQYFGPGTRLTVL.

There are a few counts of this clone. The chain employs TRBV7-9 and TRBJ2-7; D unclear. This CDR3 comprises 13 residues. Trimming took 4 bases from V and 3 from J, leaving 10 bases between them. The germline V gene has CDR1 SEHNR and CDR2 FQNEAQ (reference sequence). The CDR3 coding sequence is TGTGCCAGCAGCTACGACACCTACTACGAGCAGTACTTC. Translated: CASSYDTYYEQYF.

The V call is TRBV28, the J call TRBJ1-2, with 8 bases fitting TRBD1. Trimming removed 4 bases from V and 8 bases from J; junction bases left unmatched: 6. The CDR3 runs to 13 residues. Germline V gene lookup returns CDR1 MDHEN and CDR2 SYDVKM. CDR3 sequence: CASSSGQGLGYTF. CDR3 nucleotide sequence: TGTGCCAGCAGTTCCGGACAGGGATTAGGCTACACCTTC.

V and J are TRBV4-1 and TRBJ2-7, with a tentative D call TRBD1 (6 bases). Germline-derived CDR1 and CDR2 are MGHRA and YSYEKL. The length of the CDR3 is 14 residues. Trimming took off 0 bases at V and 6 bases at J, with 12 bases between the two ends. CDR3 residues: CASSQDRTVGEQYF. The CDR3 DNA sequence: TGCGCCAGCAGCCAAGACAGGACAGTGGGCGAGCAGTACTTC.

V usage is TRBV7-9 and J usage is TRBJ1-1; D not resolved. Per the germline V gene, CDR1 is SEHNR and CDR2 is FQNEAQ (reference sequence). There are 13 residues in the CDR3. V gave up 7 bases and J gave up 6 bases, with 15 bases separating them. The CDR3 coding sequence is TGTGCCAGCACCCGCACGGGAGGGTCTGAAGCTTTCTTT. It encodes CASTRTGGSEAFF.

This chain joins TRBV5-1 and TRBJ1-1; D might be TRBD1 (5 bases). The CDR3 totals 13 residues. CDR1 and CDR2 (germline): SGHRS, YFSETQ. Trimming left V 6 bases short and J 6 bases short, with 15 bases between. The CDR3 DNA reads as TGCGCCAGCAACCGACCGGGGGACGCTGAAGCTTTCTTT. This codes for CASNRPGDAEAFF.

The gene calls are TRBV11-2 and TRBJ2-7; 9 bases agree with TRBD2. This CDR3 is 13 amino acids long. Germline V gene lookup returns CDR1 SGHAT and CDR2 FQNNGV. The trim removed 5 bases at V and 6 bases at J, leaving 5 bases unmatched. CDR3 sequence (DNA): TGTGCCAGCAGCGGGACTAGCTTAAGCGAGCAGTACTTC. Residues: CASSGTSLSEQYF.

This rearrangement joins TRBV3-1 (or the pseudogene TRBV3-2) to TRBJ1-2; 10 bases align to TRBD1. The CDR3 spans 18 residues. With 5 bases clipped from V and 5 bases from J, the junction kept 17 bases outside the gene matches. Germline V lookup: CDR1 LGHDT, CDR2 YNNKEL (reference sequence). CDR3 sequence reads: CASSFKLLGTGEGYGYTF. CDR3 DNA: TGTGCCAGCAGCTTCAAACTACTCGGGACAGGGGAAGGGTATGGCTACACCTTC.

The CDR3 region is CASSLEAGWAGANVLTF. The CDR3 DNA reads as TGCGCCAGCAGCTTGGAGGCAGGGTGGGCTGGGGCCAACGTCCTGACTTTC. The V gene is TRBV5-1, the J gene TRBJ2-6, with a weak D call TRBD1 (5 bases). The CDR3 spans 17 residues. The V and J ends lost 0 bases and 2 bases respectively, with 12 bases between them. Germline loops: CDR1 SGHRS, CDR2 YFSETQ.